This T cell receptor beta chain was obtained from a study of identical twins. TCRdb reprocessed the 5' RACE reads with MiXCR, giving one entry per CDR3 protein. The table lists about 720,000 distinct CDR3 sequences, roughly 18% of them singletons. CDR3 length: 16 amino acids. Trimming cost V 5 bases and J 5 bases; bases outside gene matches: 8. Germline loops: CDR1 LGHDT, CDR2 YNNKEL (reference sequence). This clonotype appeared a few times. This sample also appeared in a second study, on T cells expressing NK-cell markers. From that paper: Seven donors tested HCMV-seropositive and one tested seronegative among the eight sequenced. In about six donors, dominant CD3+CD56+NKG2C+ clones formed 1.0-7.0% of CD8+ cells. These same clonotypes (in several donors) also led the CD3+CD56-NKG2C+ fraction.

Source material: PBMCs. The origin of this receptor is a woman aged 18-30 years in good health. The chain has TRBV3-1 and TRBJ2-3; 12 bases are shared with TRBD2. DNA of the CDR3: TGTGCCAGCAGCACCCTAGCGGGGGGGCCTAAAGATACGCAGTATTTT. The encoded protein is CASSTLAGGPKDTQYF.